The 15 T cell receptor beta chains reported below all come from one sample, sequenced in a study of T cell repertoires in cytomegalovirus infection. Each CDR3 protein gets one entry after TCRdb re-called the reads with MiXCR. Seen here are nearly 650,000 distinct CDR3 sequences, roughly a quarter observed once, and the top ten hold 7% to 9%. Source material: CD8+ T cells from PBMCs. The receptors derive from a human donor in good health (CMV status not recorded). Some clones in this sample may be carry-over from other donors' samples.

V usage is TRBV28 and J usage is TRBJ2-3; tentatively, D is TRBD1 (5 bases). CDR1 and CDR2 from the germline V gene are MDHEN and SYDVKM. There are 16 residues in the CDR3. Deletions cut 3 bases from V and 0 bases from J, with 13 bases between. CDR3 sequence reads: CASSFPQGPSTDTQYF. The CDR3 DNA sequence: TGTGCCAGCAGTTTCCCGCAGGGTCCGAGCACAGATACGCAGTATTTT.

This clonotype has at least ten counts. The rearrangement joins TRBV11-3 to TRBJ2-1, with 8 bases matching TRBD2. V shed 0 bases, J shed 7 bases, and the junction held 2 bases outside the gene matches. The germline V gene encodes CDR1 SGHNT and CDR2 YENEEA. The CDR3 contains 14 residues. The CDR3 loop is CASSLDGLANEQFF. The CDR3 coding sequence is TGTGCCAGCAGCTTAGATGGACTAGCAAATGAGCAGTTCTTC.

DNA of the CDR3: TGCAGTGCCAACTCCCGGGACCTCATCTACGAGCAGTACGTC. This translates into CSANSRDLIYEQYV. The chain links TRBV20-1 to TRBJ2-7, with D perhaps matching TRBD1 or TRBD2 (5 bases each). Germline CDR1 reads DFQATT; CDR2 reads SNEGSKA (reference sequence). V was shortened by 6 bases and J by 3 bases, with 18 bases between the two germline ends. This CDR3 contains 14 residues.

The chain combines TRBV18 with TRBJ2-5; tentatively, D is TRBD1 (5 bases). Germline CDR1 is KGHSH and CDR2 is LQKENI. This CDR3 region has 14 residues. Trimming cost V 2 bases and J 3 bases, with 10 bases left between them. The CDR3 DNA follows: TGTGCCAGCTCACCAGGGGCTGGCAAAGAGACCCAGTACTTC. This gives the protein CASSPGAGKETQYF.

About this clonotype: A much bigger clone sits one base away, suggesting this may be a read error. The chain uses TRBV7-8 and TRBJ2-1; D could derive from TRBD1 or TRBD2 (5 bases each). CDR1 SGHVS and CDR2 FQNEAQ come from the germline V gene. The CDR3 runs 14 residues. In DNA form, the CDR3 reads TGTGTCAGCAGCCCTACCGGGACGGTCAATGAGCAGTTCTTC. The encoded protein is CVSSPTGTVNEQFF.

The gene calls are TRBV6-5 and TRBJ1-2, with TRBD1 matching 7 bases. The CDR3 runs to 14 residues. Trimming took 0 bases from V and 8 from J; bases not matched to a gene: 6. Germline loops: CDR1 MNHEY, CDR2 SVGAGI. CDR3 sequence: CASSYSTQGKGYTF. CDR3 sequence (DNA): TGTGCCAGCAGTTACTCGACACAGGGGAAAGGCTACACCTTC.

V usage is TRBV2 and J usage is TRBJ1-2; D might be TRBD1 (5 bases). There are 13 residues in the CDR3. V shed 3 bases and J shed 4 bases, with 9 bases lying between them. Germline V gene lookup returns CDR1 SNHLY and CDR2 FYNNEI. The CDR3 DNA is TGTGCCAGCAGTGAGCTTCAGGGCTATGGCTACACCTTC. As protein: CASSELQGYGYTF.

J is TRBJ2-1 and V is TRBV12-3 or TRBV12-4; 9 bases are shared with TRBD1. The CDR3 sequence is 15 residues long. The junction had 2 bases not matched to a gene; V was cut back by 5 bases and J by 0 bases. CDR3 nucleotide sequence: TGTGCCAGCAGTCGGGGACAGGGCTCCTACAATGAGCAGTTCTTC. The encoded protein is CASSRGQGSYNEQFF.

This clonotype was observed a few times. The chain uses TRBV7-9 and TRBJ2-5, with D perhaps matching TRBD1 or TRBD2 (5 bases each). CDR1 SEHNR and CDR2 FQNEAQ come from the germline V gene (reference sequence). Trimming removed 3 bases at V and 0 bases at J, with 11 bases between. The CDR3 has 15 residues. Written as DNA, the CDR3 is TGTGCCAGCAGCTTGGGGTCGGGACACCAAGAGACCCAGTACTTC. This sequence encodes CASSLGSGHQETQYF.

This clonotype was detected a few times. This chain connects TRBV7-2 to TRBJ1-6; 7 bases line up with TRBD1. CDR3 length: 12 amino acids. The ends lost 6 bases at V and 11 bases at J; junction bases unmatched: 4. Germline CDR1 and CDR2: SGHTA and FQGNSA. CDR3 nucleotides: TGTGCCAGCAGTTCTCAGGGGGCACCCCTCCACTTT. Translating gives CASSSQGAPLHF.

A word on this clonotype: A much larger clone differs from this one at a single base, so this may be a read error. J is TRBJ1-1 and V is TRBV7-8; weak D call: TRBD1 (6 bases). Germline CDR1 and CDR2: SGHVS and FQNEAQ. The CDR3 loop spans 17 amino acids. This CDR3 is CANSFRTDRSQNTEAFF. The CDR3, as DNA: TGTGCCAACAGCTTCAGGACAGATCGAAGCCAGAACACTGAAGCTTTCTTT.

The V and J genes are TRBV20-1 and TRBJ2-1; tentatively, D is TRBD2 (6 bases). Germline assignment: CDR1 DFQATT and CDR2 SNEGSKA (reference sequence). The CDR3 length is 14 residues. The V and J ends lost 7 bases and 7 bases respectively, with 20 bases between them. The CDR3 DNA reads TGCAGTGGCTCAATGGGGGGACCGGGTAATGAGCAGTTCTTC. It yields the protein CSGSMGGPGNEQFF.

This clonotype appeared a few times. The chain combines TRBV7-4 with TRBJ1-2, with D uncertain. V lost 3 bases and J 0 bases, leaving 5 bases between the germline ends. Germline V CDR1 and CDR2: SGHVT, SQSDAQ. This CDR3 is 13 amino acids long. This CDR3 reads CASSFTTNYGYTF. The CDR3, as DNA: TGTGCCAGCAGCTTCACCACTAACTATGGCTACACCTTC.

This clonotype was observed at least ten times. The chain is built from TRBV7-9 and TRBJ2-7; D gene ambiguous. From germline, CDR1 is SEHNR and CDR2 FQNEAQ (reference sequence). This CDR3 region has 14 residues. Trimming cost V 1 base and J 3 bases, with 10 bases left between them. This CDR3 is CASSLGGAFYEQYV. The CDR3 DNA reads TGTGCCAGCAGCTTAGGCGGAGCCTTCTACGAGCAGTACGTC.

The rearrangement joins TRBV23-1 to TRBJ2-1; D unresolved. TRBV23-1 is filed as an ORF, its function uncertain. Trimming took 1 base from V and 2 from J, leaving 6 bases between them. This CDR3 is 14 amino acids long. The CDR3 is CASSQCGPYNEQFF. The DNA for the CDR3 is TGCGCCAGCAGTCAATGCGGCCCCTACAATGAGCAGTTCTTC.